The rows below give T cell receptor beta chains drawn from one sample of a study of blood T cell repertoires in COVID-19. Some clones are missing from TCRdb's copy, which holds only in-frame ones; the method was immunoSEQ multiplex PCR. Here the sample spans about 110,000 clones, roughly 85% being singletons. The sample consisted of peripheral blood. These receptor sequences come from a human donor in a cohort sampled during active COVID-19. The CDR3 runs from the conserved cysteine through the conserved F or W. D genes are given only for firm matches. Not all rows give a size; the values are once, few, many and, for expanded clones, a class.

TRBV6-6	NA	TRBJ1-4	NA	TGTGCCAAAAACGACAGGAGCCGTGAAAAACTGTTTTTT	CAKNDRSREKLFF
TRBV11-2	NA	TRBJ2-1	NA	TGTGCCAGCAGCATTCGACAGAGCTACAATGAGCAGTTCTTC	CASSIRQSYNEQFF
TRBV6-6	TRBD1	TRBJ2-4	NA	TGTGCCACCGGACAGGGTGGGGACATTCAGTACTTC	CATGQGGDIQYF
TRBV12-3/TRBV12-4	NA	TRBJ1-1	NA	TGTGCCAGCAGTTTTGGGGAGGGTGAAGCTTTCTTT	CASSFGEGEAFF
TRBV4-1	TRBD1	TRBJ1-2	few	TGCGCCAGCAGCAACCGACAGGACAGGGAGGGTGGCTACACCTTC	CASSNRQDREGGYTF
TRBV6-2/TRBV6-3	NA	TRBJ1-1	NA	TGTGCCAGCAGTTATCTAGGGGTGACTGAAGCTTTCTTT	CASSYLGVTEAFF
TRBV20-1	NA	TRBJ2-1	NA	TGCAGTGCTCTCTACAATGAGCAGTTCTTC	CSALYNEQFF
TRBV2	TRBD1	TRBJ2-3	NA	TGTGCCACTACGTCTATAGCCTATCAGGGGGCAACAGATACGCAGTATTTT	CATTSIAYQGATDTQYF
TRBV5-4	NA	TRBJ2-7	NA	TGTGCCAGCAGCCTGGACTTCTACGAGCAGTACTTC	CASSLDFYEQYF
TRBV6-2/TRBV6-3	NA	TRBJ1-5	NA	TGTGCCAGCAGTCCGACCGGGGGGAGGAGCAATCAGCCCCAGCATTTT	CASSPTGGRSNQPQHF
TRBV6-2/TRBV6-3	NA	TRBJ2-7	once	TGTGCCAGCAGTTCCCCTATAAGCTCCTACGAGCAGTACTTC	CASSSPISSYEQYF
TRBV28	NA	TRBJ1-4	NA	TGTGCCAGCAGAGAACAGGAAAAACTGTTTTTT	CASREQEKLFF
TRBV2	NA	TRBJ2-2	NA	TGTGCCAGCAGTGAAGCGTCCTTGTCCGGGGAGCTGTTTTTT	CASSEASLSGELFF
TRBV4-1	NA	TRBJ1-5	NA	TGCGCCAGCAGCCAAGAAAGGGGAAATCAGCCCCAGCATTTT	CASSQERGNQPQHF
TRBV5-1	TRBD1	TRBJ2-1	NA	TGCGCCAGCAGCAAACGGGACAGGGACGGGAATGAGCAGTTCTTC	CASSKRDRDGNEQFF
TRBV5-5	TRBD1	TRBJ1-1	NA	TGTGCCAGCAGCAGCGGACAGGGAAGTAGGTGGAACACTGAAGCTTTCTTT	CASSSGQGSRWNTEAFF
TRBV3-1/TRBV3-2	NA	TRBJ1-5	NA	TGTGCCAGCAGCCAAGATCCAAATCAGCCCCAGCATTTT	CASSQDPNQPQHF
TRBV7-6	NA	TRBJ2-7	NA	TGTGCCAGCAGCGGAACGGGCTACGAGCAGTACTTC	CASSGTGYEQYF
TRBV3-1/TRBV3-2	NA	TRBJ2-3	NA	TGTGCCAGCAGCCAAGTAGCGTCTAGCACAGATACGCAGTATTTT	CASSQVASSTDTQYF
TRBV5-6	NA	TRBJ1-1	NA	TGTGCCAGCAGCTTGGTATCGGGGGACGGGAACACTGAAGCTTTCTTT	CASSLVSGDGNTEAFF
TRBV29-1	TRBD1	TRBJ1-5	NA	TGCAGCGTAACGACAGGGGAGCAGCCCCAGCATTTT	CSVTTGEQPQHF
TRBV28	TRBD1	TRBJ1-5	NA	TGTGCCAGCAGACCAGGGACAGGCCATCAGCCCCAGCATTTT	CASRPGTGHQPQHF
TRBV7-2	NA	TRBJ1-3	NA	TGTGCCAGCAGCCTAATGCTAGCAAGCTCTGGAAACACCATATATTTT	CASSLMLASSGNTIYF
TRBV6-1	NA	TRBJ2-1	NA	TGTGCCAGCAGTGAAGCGAGACTAGTAAGTAATGAGCAGTTCTTC	CASSEARLVSNEQFF
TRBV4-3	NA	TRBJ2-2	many	TGCGCCAGCAGCCAACAGGGGGCTGGTAGCGGGGGCCGCTATAACACCGGGGAGCTGTTTTTT	CASSQQGAGSGGRYNTGELFF
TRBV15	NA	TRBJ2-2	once	TGTGCCACCAGCAGAGATCGAGGTTTTTACACCGGGGAGCTGTTTTTT	CATSRDRGFYTGELFF
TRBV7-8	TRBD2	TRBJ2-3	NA	TGTGCCAGCCCCCCAAGCGGGGGCCTCACAGATACGCAGTATTTT	CASPPSGGLTDTQYF
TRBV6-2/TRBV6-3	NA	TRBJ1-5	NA	TGTGCCAGCAGTTACTCGAACAGAGTTAATCAGCCCCAGCATTTT	CASSYSNRVNQPQHF
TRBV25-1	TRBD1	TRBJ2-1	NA	TGTGCCAGCCGACAGGGGCCCCCAGGGGAGCAGTTCTTC	CASRQGPPGEQFF
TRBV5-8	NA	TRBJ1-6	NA	TGTGCCAGCAGCCCCAGGTCAAGCTCCTATAATTCACCCCTCCACTTT	CASSPRSSSYNSPLHF
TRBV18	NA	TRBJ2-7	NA	TGTGCCAGCTCACCGGGGACATTCTCCTACGAGCAGTACTTC	CASSPGTFSYEQYF
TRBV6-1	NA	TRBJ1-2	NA	TGTGCCAGCAGTGAAGGCAGGGTTCCCTACTACACCTTC	CASSEGRVPYYTF
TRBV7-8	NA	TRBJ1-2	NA	TGTGCCAGCAGCCCCCACCAGCGGATAGCTAACTATGGCTACACCTTC	CASSPHQRIANYGYTF
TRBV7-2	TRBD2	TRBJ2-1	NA	TGTGCCAGCACCCCGGGGGGGGCTCTCATCAATGAGCAGTTCTTC	CASTPGGALINEQFF
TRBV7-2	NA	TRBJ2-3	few	TGTGCCAGCAGGCGGGACAGCTATTTTCCAACAGATACGCAGTATTTT	CASRRDSYFPTDTQYF
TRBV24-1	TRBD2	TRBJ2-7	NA	TGTGCCCTTAGTTTGAACGGGGGCCTGGCGGGGGGGCCGTCCTACGAGCAGTACTTC	CALSLNGGLAGGPSYEQYF
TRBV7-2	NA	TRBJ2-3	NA	TGTGCCAGCAGCTTAGTATCAGGGCCAGGAGATACGCAGTATTTT	CASSLVSGPGDTQYF
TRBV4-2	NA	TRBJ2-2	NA	TGTGCCAGCAGCTACCGAACAGGTGGGGACACCGGGGAGCTGTTTTTT	CASSYRTGGDTGELFF
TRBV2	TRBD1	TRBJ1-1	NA	TGTGCCAGCACCCCCACAGGGGGGAACACTGAAGCTTTCTTT	CASTPTGGNTEAFF
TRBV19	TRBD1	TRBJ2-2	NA	TGTGCCAGTAAACCTCAGCCGGGACAGGTTACCGGGGAGCTGTTTTTT	CASKPQPGQVTGELFF
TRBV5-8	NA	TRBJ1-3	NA	TGTGCCAGCAGCCCGGACACGGTCTCTGGAAACACCATATATTTT	CASSPDTVSGNTIYF
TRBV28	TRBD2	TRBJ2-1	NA	TGTGCCAGCAGTTTGGTGCTAGCGGGGAGGGATGAGCAGTTCTTC	CASSLVLAGRDEQFF
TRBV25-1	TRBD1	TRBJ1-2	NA	TGTGCCAGCAGTTATTCCGGGACAGGGGGCTCTGGCTACACCTTC	CASSYSGTGGSGYTF
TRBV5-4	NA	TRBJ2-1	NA	TGTGCCAGCAGCCTTACCCCGAGCTCCTACAATGAGCAGTTCTTC	CASSLTPSSYNEQFF
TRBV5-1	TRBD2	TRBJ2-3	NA	TGCGCCAGCAGCAGCGGACTAGCGCCAGATACGCAGTATTTT	CASSSGLAPDTQYF
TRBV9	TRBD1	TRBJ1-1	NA	TGTGCCAGCAGCGCCCATACAGGGGGCACTGAAGCTTTCTTT	CASSAHTGGTEAFF
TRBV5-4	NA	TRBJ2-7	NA	TGTGCCAGCAGCTTGGCCTTCTCAGTTTATCAGTACTTC	CASSLAFSVYQYF
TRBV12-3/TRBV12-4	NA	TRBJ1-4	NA	TGTGCCAGCACCAACTATGAAAAACTGTTTTTT	CASTNYEKLFF
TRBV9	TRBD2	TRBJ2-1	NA	TGTGCCAGCAGCGTAGATGGGACTAGCGGGGGGGCTCAGTTCTTC	CASSVDGTSGGAQFF
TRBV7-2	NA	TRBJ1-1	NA	TGTGCCAGCAGCCTACAGATGAACACTGAAGCTTTCTTT	CASSLQMNTEAFF
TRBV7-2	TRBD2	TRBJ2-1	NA	TGTGCCAGCAGCTTAGCTCCGGGACTAGCTCGGTACGACAATGAGCAGTTCTTC	CASSLAPGLARYDNEQFF
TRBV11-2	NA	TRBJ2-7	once	TGTGCCAGCAGCCTCGGCCCCCCAGGGAATGGCTACGAGCAGTACTTC	CASSLGPPGNGYEQYF
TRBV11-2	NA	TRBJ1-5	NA	TGTGCCAGCAGCCCTAGCAGATCTGGGCAGGTCAATCAGCCCCAGCATTTT	CASSPSRSGQVNQPQHF
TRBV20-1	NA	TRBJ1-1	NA	TGCAGTGCTAAACACCAAACTGAAGCTTTCTTT	CSAKHQTEAFF
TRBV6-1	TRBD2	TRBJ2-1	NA	TGTGCCAGCAGTGATTCGTCTAGCGGGGGGCGGGGCTACAATGAGCAGTTCTTC	CASSDSSSGGRGYNEQFF
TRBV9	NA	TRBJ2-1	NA	TGTGCCAGCAGCGCCCAGGCGGGGCCCTACAATGAGCAGTTCTTC	CASSAQAGPYNEQFF
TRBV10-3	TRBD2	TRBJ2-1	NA	TGTGCCATCAGGGGACCCCCACTAGCGGGGGGCAATGAGCAGTTCTTC	CAIRGPPLAGGNEQFF
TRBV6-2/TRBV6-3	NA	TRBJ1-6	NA	TGTGCCAGCAGTACCGGCGGAGGGTTCAGTTCACCCCTCCACTTT	CASSTGGGFSSPLHF